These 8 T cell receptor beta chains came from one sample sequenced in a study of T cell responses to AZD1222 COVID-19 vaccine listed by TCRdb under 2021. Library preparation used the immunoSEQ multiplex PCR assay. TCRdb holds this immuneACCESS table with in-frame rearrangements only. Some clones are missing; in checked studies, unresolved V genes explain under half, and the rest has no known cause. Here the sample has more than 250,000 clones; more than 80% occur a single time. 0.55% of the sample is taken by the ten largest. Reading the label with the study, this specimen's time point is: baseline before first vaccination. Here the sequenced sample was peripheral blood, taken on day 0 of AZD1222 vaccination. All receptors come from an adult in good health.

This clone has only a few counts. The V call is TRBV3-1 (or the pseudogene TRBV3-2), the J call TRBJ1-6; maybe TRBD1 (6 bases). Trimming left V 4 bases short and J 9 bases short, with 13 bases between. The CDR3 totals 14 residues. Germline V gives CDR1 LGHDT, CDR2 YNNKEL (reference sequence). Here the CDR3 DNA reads TGTGCCAGCAGCCGGGGGACATTTCTTTCACCCCTCCACTTT. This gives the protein CASSRGTFLSPLHF.

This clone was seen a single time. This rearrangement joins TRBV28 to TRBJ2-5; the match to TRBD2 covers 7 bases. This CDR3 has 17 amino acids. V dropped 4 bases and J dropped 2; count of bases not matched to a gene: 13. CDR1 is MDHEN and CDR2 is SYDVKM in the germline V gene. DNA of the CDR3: TGTGCCAGCAGTTCCACTCGAAACTGGCGGGGGCAAGAGACCCAGTACTTC. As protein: CASSSTRNWRGQETQYF. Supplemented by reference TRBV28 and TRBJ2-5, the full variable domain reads DVKVTQSSRYLVKRTGEKVFLECVQDMDHENMFWYRQDPGLGLRLIYFSYDVKMKEKGDIPEGYSVSREKKERFSLILESASTNQTSMYLCASSSTRNWRGQETQYFGPGTRLLVL.

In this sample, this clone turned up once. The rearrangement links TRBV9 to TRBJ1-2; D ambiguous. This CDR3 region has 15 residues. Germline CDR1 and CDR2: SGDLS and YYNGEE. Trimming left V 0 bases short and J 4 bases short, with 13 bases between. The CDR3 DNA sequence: TGTGCCAGCAGCGTAGCGTGGGATCGGTCCTATGGCTACACCTTC. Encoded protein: CASSVAWDRSYGYTF.

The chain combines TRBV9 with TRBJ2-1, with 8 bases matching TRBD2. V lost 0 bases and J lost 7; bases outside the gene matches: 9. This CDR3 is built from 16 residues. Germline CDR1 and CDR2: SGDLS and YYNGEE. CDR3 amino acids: CASSVVGGTSTNEQFF. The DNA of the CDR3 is TGTGCCAGCAGCGTAGTAGGAGGGACTAGTACAAATGAGCAGTTCTTC.

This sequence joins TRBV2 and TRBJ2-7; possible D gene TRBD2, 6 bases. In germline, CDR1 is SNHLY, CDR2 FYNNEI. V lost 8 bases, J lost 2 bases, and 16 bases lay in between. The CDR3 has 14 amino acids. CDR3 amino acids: CASVTRGGPYEQYF. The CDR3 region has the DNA TGTGCCAGCGTGACACGGGGAGGCCCCTACGAGCAGTACTTC.

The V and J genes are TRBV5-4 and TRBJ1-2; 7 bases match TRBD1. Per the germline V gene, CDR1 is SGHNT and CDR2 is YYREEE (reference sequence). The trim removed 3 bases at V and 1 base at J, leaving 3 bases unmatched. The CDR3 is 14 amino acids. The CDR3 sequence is CASSSAGGNYGYTF. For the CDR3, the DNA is TGTGCCAGCAGCTCCGCAGGGGGTAACTATGGCTACACCTTC. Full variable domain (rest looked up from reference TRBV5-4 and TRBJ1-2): ETGVTQSPTHLIKTRGQQVTLRCSSQSGHNTVSWYQQALGQGPQFIFQYYREEENGRGNFPPRFSGLQFPNYSSELNVNALELDDSALYLCASSSAGGNYGYTFGSGTRLTVV.

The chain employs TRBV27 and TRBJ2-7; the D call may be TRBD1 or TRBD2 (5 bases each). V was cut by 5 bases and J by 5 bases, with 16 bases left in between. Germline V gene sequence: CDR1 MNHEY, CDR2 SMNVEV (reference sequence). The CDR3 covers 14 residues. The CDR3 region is CASSPRGVQDEQYF. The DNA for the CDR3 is TGTGCCAGCAGTCCCCGAGGGGTTCAGGACGAGCAGTACTTC.

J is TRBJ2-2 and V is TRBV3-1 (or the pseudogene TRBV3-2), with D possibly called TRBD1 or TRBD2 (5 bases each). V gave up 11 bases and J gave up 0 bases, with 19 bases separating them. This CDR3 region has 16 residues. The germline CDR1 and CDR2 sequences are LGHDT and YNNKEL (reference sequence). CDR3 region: CAGVRDRHANTGELFF. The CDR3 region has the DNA TGTGCCGGGGTGAGGGACCGACATGCGAACACCGGGGAGCTGTTTTTT.